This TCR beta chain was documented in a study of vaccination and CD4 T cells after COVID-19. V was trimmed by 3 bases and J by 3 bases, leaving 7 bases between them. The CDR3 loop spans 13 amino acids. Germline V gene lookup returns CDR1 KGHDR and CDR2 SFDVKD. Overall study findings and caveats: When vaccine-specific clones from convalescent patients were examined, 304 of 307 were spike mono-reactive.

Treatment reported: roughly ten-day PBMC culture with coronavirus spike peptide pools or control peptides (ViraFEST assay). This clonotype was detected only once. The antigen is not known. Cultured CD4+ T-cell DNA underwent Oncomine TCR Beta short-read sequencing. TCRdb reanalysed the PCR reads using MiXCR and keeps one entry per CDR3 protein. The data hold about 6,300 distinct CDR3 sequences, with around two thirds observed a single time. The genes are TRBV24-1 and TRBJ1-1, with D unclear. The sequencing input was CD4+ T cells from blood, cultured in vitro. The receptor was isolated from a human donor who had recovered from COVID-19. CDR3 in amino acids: CATSDNGDTEAFF. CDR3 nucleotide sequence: TGTGCCACCAGTGATAATGGGGACACTGAAGCTTTCTTT.